This T cell receptor (beta chain) came from a study of post-analysis software for immune sequencing data. Study-wide context: Courses of disease covered relapsing-remitting, secondary progressive and progressive-relapsing multiple sclerosis.

Presence of unique molecular identifiers characterized the TCR beta cDNA libraries. Once roughly 0.95 to 10 million T cells were used, about half a million cDNA molecules resulted. TCRdb reprocessed the PCR reads with MiXCR, giving one entry per CDR3 protein. The sample records hundreds of thousands of distinct CDR3 sequences, 25% to 30% being singletons. The study's findings and limits: Patients showed TRBV5-6, TRBV5-1 and TRBV20-1 among a few TRBV segments more frequent than in controls.

Details on this clonotype: The antigen is undetermined.

Germline lookup yields CDR1 ENHRY and CDR2 SYGVKD. V gave up 6 bases and J gave up 10 bases, with 18 bases separating them. There are 13 residues in the CDR3. This chain uses TRBV10-3 with TRBJ1-1; D is possibly TRBD1 (5 bases). The sequencing input was blood. This receptor was identified in a girl aged 5-17 years with multiple sclerosis. The CDR3: CAISPEDVGGAFF. The CDR3 bases are TGTGCCATCAGCCCAGAGGATGTGGGGGGAGCTTTCTTT.